These T cell receptor beta chains were read from a single sample in a study of CD8+CD57+ T cells in acquired aplastic anemia. Via MiXCR, TCRdb re-called the reads, giving one row per CDR3 protein. This table has about 470,000 distinct CDR3 sequences, about a third appearing once. Specimen: sorted CD4+, CD8+, or CD8+CD57+ T cells (not recorded which) from PBMCs. The receptors were sampled from a human donor with aplastic anemia. Both conserved end residues are part of each CDR3. Each record gives: V gene, clone size, J gene, D gene, CDR3 length, CDR3 DNA, CDR3 protein. A D gene is named only where the DNA matches it firmly. The size field is filled for only some rows; it gives once, few, many or a size class.

>TRBV5-1|NA|TRBJ2-7|TRBD1|15
TGCGCCAGCAGGCTTACCGGGACAGGCTCCTACGAGCAGTACTTC
CASRLTGTGSYEQYF
>TRBV7-3|NA|TRBJ2-7|NA|13
TGTGCCAGCAGTCAAAGGGGGGGGGACGAGCAGTACTTC
CASSQRGGDEQYF
>TRBV2|many|TRBJ2-7|NA|15
TGTGCCAGCAGCGCCCTGGTTATAGGGACCTACGAGCAGTACTTC
CASSALVIGTYEQYF
>TRBV25-1|NA|TRBJ1-2|NA|15
TGTGCCAGCAATCCAGAGGAGGGACGGGCCTATGGCTACACCTTC
CASNPEEGRAYGYTF
>TRBV2|NA|TRBJ1-6|TRBD1|16
TGTGCCAGCAGTGCTAGAAGGGACAGAGCAAATTCACCCCTCCACTTT
CASSARRDRANSPLHF
>TRBV7-3|many|TRBJ2-7|TRBD2|13
TGTGCCAGCAGCCGAATAGCGGGAAGCGAGCAGTACTTC
CASSRIAGSEQYF
>TRBV7-9|NA|TRBJ2-5|TRBD2|14
TGTGCCAGCAGCTTTACTGTGCGGGGGGAGACCCAGTACTTC
CASSFTVRGETQYF
>TRBV20-1|NA|TRBJ2-3|NA|17
TGCAGTGCTAGAGATTATCTTAAGGTGTTTTCGGTGGATACGCAGTATTTT
CSARDYLKVFSVDTQYF
>TRBV2|NA|TRBJ2-3|TRBD1|15
TGTGCCAGCGGTTATGGACAGGGGAGCACAGATACGCAGTATTTT
CASGYGQGSTDTQYF
>TRBV19|many|TRBJ1-2|TRBD1|15
TGTGCCAGTAGTGCAGGGGGACAGGGCCGATATGGCTACACCTTC
CASSAGGQGRYGYTF
>TRBV19|NA|TRBJ1-2|NA|14
TGTGCCAGCAGCTTAGTCGAGACAGACTATGGCTACACCTTC
CASSLVETDYGYTF
>TRBV15|many|TRBJ2-2|NA|15
TGTGCCACCAGCAGAGATCGGAGGGAAGCCGGGGAGCTGTTTTTT
CATSRDRREAGELFF
>TRBV10-3|many|TRBJ2-3|TRBD2|16
TGTGCCATCAGTGAGTCTAGCGGGAGGGCCGTGGATACGCAGTATTTT
CAISESSGRAVDTQYF
>TRBV13|few|TRBJ2-2|NA|14
TGTGCCAGCAGCCCGCCGACAGGCGGGGGGGAGCTGTTTTTT
CASSPPTGGGELFF
>TRBV20-1|many|TRBJ1-2|TRBD1|15
TGCAGTGCTAGAGTAAAAGGGGGCGATGACTATGGCTACACCTTC
CSARVKGGDDYGYTF
>TRBV24-1|NA|TRBJ2-1|NA|16
TGTGCCACCAGCCCGACCGAAGCGGCATACAACAATGAGCAGTTCTTC
CATSPTEAAYNNEQFF
>TRBV29-1|many|TRBJ1-1|TRBD1|13
TGCAGCGCGGGGGACAGGGGTGTTACTGAAGCTTTCTTT
CSAGDRGVTEAFF
>TRBV20-1|many|TRBJ1-1|NA|14
TGCAGTGCTAGAGATAGGAGGGAGGGGACTGAAGCTTTCTTT
CSARDRREGTEAFF
>TRBV19|NA|TRBJ1-1|NA|16
TGTGCCAGCAGTTACGGTGCCCCCGGGGTTGGCACTGAAGCTTTCTTT
CASSYGAPGVGTEAFF
>TRBV9|few|TRBJ2-7|TRBD1|16
TGTGCCAGCAGCGTAGACCCGGGACAGGGCCCTTACGAGCGGTACTTC
CASSVDPGQGPYERYF
>TRBV7-9|NA|TRBJ2-1|TRBD2|15
TGTGCCAGCAGCCCCACTAGCGGGCCCTACAATGAGCAGTTCTTC
CASSPTSGPYNEQFF
>TRBV7-2|many|TRBJ1-2|NA|14
TGTGCCAGCAGCACCGGAGAAAGGGTACGGGGCTACACCTTC
CASSTGERVRGYTF
>TRBV10-3|NA|TRBJ2-3|NA|14
TGTGCCGTCCAAGGGGGGATGAGCACAGATACGCAGTATTTT
CAVQGGMSTDTQYF
>TRBV30|few|TRBJ2-5|NA|13
TGTGCCTGGAGTGTGGGGGGGCTCGAGACCCAGTACTTC
CAWSVGGLETQYF
>TRBV19|many|TRBJ2-3|NA|17
TGTGCCAGTAGTGCCACGGCCACAGGGACGAACACAGATACGCAGTATTTT
CASSATATGTNTDTQYF
>TRBV7-8|many|TRBJ2-7|NA|14
TGTGCCAGCAGCTTAGCTGAGGGCGGCAACGAGCAGTACTTC
CASSLAEGGNEQYF
>TRBV6-1|NA|TRBJ1-5|NA|15
TGTGCCAGCAGTCCCCGAGGAGGGAACAATCAGCCCCAGCATTTT
CASSPRGGNNQPQHF
>TRBV4-3|few|TRBJ2-7|NA|14
TGCGCCAGCAGCCAATACATAGAAGGCTACGAGCAGTACTTC
CASSQYIEGYEQYF
>TRBV7-9|many|TRBJ1-1|NA|12
TGTGCCAGCAGCTTCGGACGGGTTGAAGCTTTCTTT
CASSFGRVEAFF
>TRBV28|few|TRBJ1-2|NA|11
TGTGCCTGCAGTTCGAACTATGGCTACACCTTC
CACSSNYGYTF
>TRBV18|NA|TRBJ1-2|NA|14
TGTGCCAGCGCTATTGGACGGGGTAACTATGGCTACACCTTC
CASAIGRGNYGYTF
>TRBV9|NA|TRBJ1-6|TRBD1|14
TGTGCCAGCGGCCGGGACAGCCATAATTCACCCCTCCACTTT
CASGRDSHNSPLHF
>TRBV20-1|NA|TRBJ2-7|TRBD1|16
TGCAGTGCTAGTTCCCTCGCAGGGACAGGGCCCTACGAGCAGTACTTC
CSASSLAGTGPYEQYF
>TRBV6-5|few|TRBJ1-2|TRBD1|14
TGTGCCAGCAGTTCCACACAGGGGGCTCATGGCTACACCTTC
CASSSTQGAHGYTF
>TRBV19|many|TRBJ2-7|NA|15
TGTGCCAGTAGTATTGGCCTTGGGGGACTCTACGAGCAGTACTTC
CASSIGLGGLYEQYF
>TRBV10-3|NA|TRBJ1-2|NA|11
TGTGCCATCGGGGGGAAGGTTGGCTACACCTTC
CAIGGKVGYTF
>TRBV7-8|NA|TRBJ2-1|NA|16
TGTGCCAGCAGCCAAGAGCGAGGGGGGGACTACAATGAGCAGTTCTTC
CASSQERGGDYNEQFF
>TRBV6-1|NA|TRBJ1-5|TRBD1|13
TGTGCCAGCAGGGACAGGGAAGGGCAGCCCCAGCATTTT
CASRDREGQPQHF
>TRBV20-1|few|TRBJ1-2|NA|16
TGCAGTGCTAGGTTTCGAATGAGCCGCGGGGTGAGTGGCTACACCTTC
CSARFRMSRGVSGYTF
>TRBV20-1|few|TRBJ2-7|NA|10
TGCAGTGCGGGAACCTACGAGCAGTGCTTC
CSAGTYEQCF
>TRBV10-3|NA|TRBJ2-1|NA|13
TGTGCCAGCATCCTAGCGAGTTACAATGAGCAGTTCTTC
CASILASYNEQFF
>TRBV10-3|NA|TRBJ1-6|NA|10
TGTGCCATTGGGAATTCACCCCTCCACTTT
CAIGNSPLHF
>TRBV7-9|many|TRBJ1-2|NA|14
TGTGCCAGCAGCTTAGTATTCACGGACGATGGCTACACCTTC
CASSLVFTDDGYTF
>TRBV2|NA|TRBJ2-1|NA|12
TGTGCCAGCAGGCAGACCCAGGGAGAGCAGTTCTTC
CASRQTQGEQFF